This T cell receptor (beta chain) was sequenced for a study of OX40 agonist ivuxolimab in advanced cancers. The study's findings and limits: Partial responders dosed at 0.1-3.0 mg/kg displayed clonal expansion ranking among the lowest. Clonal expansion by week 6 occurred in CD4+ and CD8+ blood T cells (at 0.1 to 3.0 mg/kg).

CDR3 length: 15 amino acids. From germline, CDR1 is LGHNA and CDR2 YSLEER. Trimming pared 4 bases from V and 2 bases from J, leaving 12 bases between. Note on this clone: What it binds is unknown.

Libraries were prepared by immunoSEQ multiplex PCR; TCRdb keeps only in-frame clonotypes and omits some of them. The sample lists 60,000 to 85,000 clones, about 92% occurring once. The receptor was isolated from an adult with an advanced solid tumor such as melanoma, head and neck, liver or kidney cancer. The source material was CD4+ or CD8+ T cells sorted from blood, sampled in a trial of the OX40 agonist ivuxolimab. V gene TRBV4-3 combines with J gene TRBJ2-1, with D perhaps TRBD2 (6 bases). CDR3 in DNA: TGCGCCAGCAGCCTCGGCGGGGACCCCTACAATGAGCAGTTCTTC. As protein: CASSLGGDPYNEQFF.